The text below deals with one TCR beta chain. Its antigen remains undetermined. No much larger clonotype is one base removed from it; base qualities were not supplied. The data belong to a study of blood T cell repertoires in COVID-19 (dated by TCRdb to 2019 to 2021). Notes on the research overall: Collaborator samples came from the United States, Italy and Spain and covered acute and convalescent phases of COVID-19. The repertoires were released in a freely available public database intended as a resource for research on the immune response to SARS-CoV-2. Nearly every sample came with metadata listing a de-identified subject ID, COVID-19 status, age in years and sex. Subjects who had been exposed to COVID-19, were actively infected with it, or had recovered from it provided the deeply sampled blood TCRbeta repertoires that made up the dataset. The prospective study material was composed of cDNA or gDNA derived from T cells, B-cell-depleted T cells, or PBMCs. Where HLA class I and class II types were available, the types were taken from metadata supplied by the sample provider, not from assay-based typing. Samples came from the ongoing ImmuneRACE study (first 160 participants) plus 1,254 subjects from 6 global collaborators.

What the research found in general, with its limitations: The amount of clinical and demographic metadata varied by source and participant and was provided uncurated.

Including cysteine and phenylalanine, the CDR3 has 13 amino acids. The CDR3 DNA has 39 bases and is translated from base 1. V and J lose 0 bases and 0 bases, and a span of 2 bases separates them. CDR1 and CDR2 were assigned from the germline V gene as SGHTA and FQGNSA. Participants in the prospective study were enrolled through a virtual design, were aged roughly 18 to 100 years, and lived in roughly 24 United States geographic areas. Cohort assignment in the prospective study relied on participant-reported clinical history from a screening survey and a study questionnaire. Recovered participants in ImmuneRACE Cohort 3 were defined by two consecutive negative NP/OP PCR tests, clearance by a healthcare professional, or resolution of symptoms. In the prospective study, whole blood, serum and a nasopharyngeal or oropharyngeal swab were collected from each participant by mobile phlebotomists. Additional blood draws and questionnaires over a roughly two-month period could optionally be provided by prospective study participants. Before DNA extraction, blood samples from the prospective study were shipped at room temperature or frozen.

TCRbeta CDR3 regions were amplified from genomic DNA using the immunoSEQ Assay, a bias-controlled multiplex PCR. In the source study's methods: The number of nucleated cells in each sample was estimated from the amplification of reference gene primers within the assay. To quantify the absolute abundance of each unique TCRbeta CDR3 rearrangement, sequence reads were collapsed and filtered. For each sample, productive Simpson clonality was calculated by taking the square root of Simpson's diversity index across productive rearrangements. TCRdb mirrors the immuneACCESS table, restricted to in-frame sequences. Some clones are absent from its copies; in checked studies, under half trace to an unresolved V gene, and the reason for the others is unknown. V and J calls and clone size follow that table, whereas D and trimming were derived from the DNA. The sample table lists more than 250,000 clones, approximately 83% of them with a count of one. Around 2.2% of the sample is taken by the ten largest.

The chain couples TRBV7-2 to TRBJ1-1; there is no confident call for the D gene. What was sequenced was PBMCs or T cells enriched from blood (not recorded which). The receptor was isolated from a man aged 25 to 45 who had recovered from COVID-19. The nucleotides read TGTGCCAGCAGCTTAGCTATGAACACTGAAGCTTTCTTT. Translation gives CASSLAMNTEAFF.